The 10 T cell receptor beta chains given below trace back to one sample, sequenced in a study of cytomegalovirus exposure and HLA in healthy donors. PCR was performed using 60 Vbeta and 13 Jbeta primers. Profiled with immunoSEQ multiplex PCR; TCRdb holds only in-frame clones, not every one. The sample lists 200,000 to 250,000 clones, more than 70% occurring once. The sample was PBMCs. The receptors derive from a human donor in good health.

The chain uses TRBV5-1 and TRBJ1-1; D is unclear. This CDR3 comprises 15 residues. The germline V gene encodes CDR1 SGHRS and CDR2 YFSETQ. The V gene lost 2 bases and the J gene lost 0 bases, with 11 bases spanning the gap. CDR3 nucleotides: TGCGCCAGCAGCTTCCGGAGCCCGATGAACACTGAAGCTTTCTTT. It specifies CASSFRSPMNTEAFF. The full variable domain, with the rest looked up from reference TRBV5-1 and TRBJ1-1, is KAGVTQTPRYLIKTRGQQVTLSCSPISGHRSVSWYQQTPGQGLQFLFEYFSETQRNKGNFPGRFSGRQFSNSRSEMNVSTLELGDSALYLCASSFRSPMNTEAFFGQGTRLTVV.

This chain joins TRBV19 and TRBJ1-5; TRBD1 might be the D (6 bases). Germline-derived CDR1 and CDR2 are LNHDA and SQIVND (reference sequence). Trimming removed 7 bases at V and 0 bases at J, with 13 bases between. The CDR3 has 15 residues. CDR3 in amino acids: CASKWTDNSNQPQHF. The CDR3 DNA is TGTGCCAGTAAATGGACAGACAATAGCAATCAGCCCCAGCATTTT.

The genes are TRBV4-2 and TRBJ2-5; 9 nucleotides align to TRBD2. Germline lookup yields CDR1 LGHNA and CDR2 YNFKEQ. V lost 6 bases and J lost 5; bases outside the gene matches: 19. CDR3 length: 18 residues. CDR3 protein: CASRGQGGGRASWETQYF. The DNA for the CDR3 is TGTGCCAGCAGGGGCCAGGGCGGCGGGAGGGCAAGTTGGGAGACCCAGTACTTC.

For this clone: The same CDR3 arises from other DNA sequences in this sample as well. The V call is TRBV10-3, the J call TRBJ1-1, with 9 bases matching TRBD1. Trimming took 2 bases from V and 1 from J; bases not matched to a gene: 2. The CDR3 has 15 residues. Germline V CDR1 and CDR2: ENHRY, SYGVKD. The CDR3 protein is CAISEGDRENTEAFF. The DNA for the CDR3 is TGTGCCATCAGTGAGGGGGACAGGGAGAACACTGAAGCTTTCTTT.

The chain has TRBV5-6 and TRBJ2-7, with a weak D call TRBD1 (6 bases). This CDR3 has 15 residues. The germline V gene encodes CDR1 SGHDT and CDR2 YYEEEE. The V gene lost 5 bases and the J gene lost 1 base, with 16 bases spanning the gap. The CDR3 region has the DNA TGTGCCAGCAGTTTTAATTACAGGGCGTCCTACGAGCAGTACTTC. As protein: CASSFNYRASYEQYF. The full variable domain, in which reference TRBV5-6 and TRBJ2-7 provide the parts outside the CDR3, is DAGVTQSPTHLIKTRGQQVTLRCSPKSGHDTVSWYQQALGQGPQFIFQYYEEEERQRGNFPDRFSGHQFPNYSSELNVNALLLGDSALYLCASSFNYRASYEQYFGPGTRLTVT.

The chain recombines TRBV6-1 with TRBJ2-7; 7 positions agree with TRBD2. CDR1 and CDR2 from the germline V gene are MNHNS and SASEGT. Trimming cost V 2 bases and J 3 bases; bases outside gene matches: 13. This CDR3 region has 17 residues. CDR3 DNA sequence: TGTGCCAGCAGTGAAATCTCGGGGGGTGGGAATGTCTACGAGCAGTACTTC. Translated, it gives CASSEISGGGNVYEQYF.

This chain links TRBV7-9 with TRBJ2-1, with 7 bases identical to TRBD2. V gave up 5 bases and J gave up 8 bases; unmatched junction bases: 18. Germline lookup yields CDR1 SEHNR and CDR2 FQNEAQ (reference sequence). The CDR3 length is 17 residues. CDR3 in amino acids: CASSTHPTSSNGDEQFF. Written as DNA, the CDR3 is TGTGCCAGCAGCACCCACCCGACTAGCTCTAACGGCGATGAGCAGTTCTTC.

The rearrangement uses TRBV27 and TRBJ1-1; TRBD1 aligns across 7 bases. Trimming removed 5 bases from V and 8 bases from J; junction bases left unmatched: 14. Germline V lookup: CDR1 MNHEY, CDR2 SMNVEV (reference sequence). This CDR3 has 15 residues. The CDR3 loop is CASSPRPGQVAEAFF. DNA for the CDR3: TGTGCCAGCAGTCCCCGCCCCGGACAGGTCGCCGAAGCTTTCTTT.

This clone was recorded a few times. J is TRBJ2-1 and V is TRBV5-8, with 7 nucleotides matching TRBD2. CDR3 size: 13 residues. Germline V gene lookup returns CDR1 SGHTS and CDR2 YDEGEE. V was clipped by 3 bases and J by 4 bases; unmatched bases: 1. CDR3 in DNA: TGTGCCAGCAGCTGGGGGGGTTACAATGAGCAGTTCTTC. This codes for CASSWGGYNEQFF.

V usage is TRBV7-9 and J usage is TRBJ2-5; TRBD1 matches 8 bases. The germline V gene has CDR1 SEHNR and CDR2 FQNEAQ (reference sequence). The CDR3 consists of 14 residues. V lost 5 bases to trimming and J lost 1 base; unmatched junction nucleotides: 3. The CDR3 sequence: CASSVTGGQETQYF. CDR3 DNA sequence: TGTGCCAGCAGCGTTACAGGGGGCCAAGAGACCCAGTACTTC.